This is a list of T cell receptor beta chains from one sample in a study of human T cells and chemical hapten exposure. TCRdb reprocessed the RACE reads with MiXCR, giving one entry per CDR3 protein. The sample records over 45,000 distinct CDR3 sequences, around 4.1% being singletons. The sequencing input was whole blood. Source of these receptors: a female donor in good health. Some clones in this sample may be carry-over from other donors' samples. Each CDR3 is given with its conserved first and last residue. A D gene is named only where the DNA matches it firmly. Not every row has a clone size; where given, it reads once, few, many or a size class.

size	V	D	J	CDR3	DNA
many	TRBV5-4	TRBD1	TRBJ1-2	CASSPLQGAAGYTF	TGTGCCAGCAGCCCCTTGCAGGGGGCGGCGGGCTACACCTTC
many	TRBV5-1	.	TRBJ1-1	CASSLEGGTEAFF	TGCGCCAGCAGCTTGGAGGGGGGCACTGAAGCTTTCTTT
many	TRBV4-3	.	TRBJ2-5	CASSQDRRTQETQYF	TGCGCCAGCAGCCAAGATCGACGGACCCAAGAGACCCAGTACTTC
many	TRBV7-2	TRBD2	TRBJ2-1	CASHLGGASYNEQFF	TGTGCCAGCCATCTCGGGGGGGCCTCCTACAATGAGCAGTTCTTC
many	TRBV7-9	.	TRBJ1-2	CASSSGIWYGYTF	TGTGCCAGCAGCTCAGGGATTTGGTATGGCTACACCTTC
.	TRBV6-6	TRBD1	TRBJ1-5	CASSYSGRGYGNQPQNF	TGTGCCAGCAGTTACTCAGGCAGGGGGTATGGCAATCAGCCCCAGAATTTT
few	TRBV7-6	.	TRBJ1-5	CASSRDPGSNQPQHF	TGTGCCAGCAGCCGGGACCCAGGGAGCAATCAGCCCCAGCATTTT
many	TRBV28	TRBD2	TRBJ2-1	CASSSRSTLWGGSYNEQFF	TGTGCCAGCAGCTCCCGATCGACCCTCTGGGGGGGCTCCTACAATGAGCAGTTCTTC
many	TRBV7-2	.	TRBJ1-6	CASSVYNSPLHF	TGTGCCAGCAGCGTCTATAATTCACCCCTCCACTTT
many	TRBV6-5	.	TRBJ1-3	CASRGDRGIYF	TGTGCCAGCAGGGGGGACCGCGGCATATATTTT
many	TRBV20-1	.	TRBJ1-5	CSASSQPSGTYSNQPQHF	TGCAGTGCTAGTTCGCAGCCAAGCGGGACTTATAGCAATCAGCCCCAGCATTTT
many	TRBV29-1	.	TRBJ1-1	CSVGWLLSTEAFF	TGCAGCGTTGGGTGGCTGCTGAGTACTGAAGCTTTCTTT
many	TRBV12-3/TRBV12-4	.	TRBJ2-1	CASRRDRGLIAGGLSPEQFF	TGTGCCAGCAGGAGGGACAGGGGCTTGATAGCGGGGGGGTTGTCCCCAGAGCAGTTCTTC